A single sample is the source of the 18 T cell receptor beta chains below, sequenced in a study of cytotoxic CD8 clonotypes in ibrutinib-treated CLL. This table comes from immunoSEQ multiplex PCR, and its TCRdb copy is limited to in-frame clones, with some not included. Among roughly 330,000 clones listed, 60% to 80% were seen once. The sequencing used PBMCs, collected after 36 months of ibrutinib treatment. Every receptor here comes from a human donor with chronic lymphocytic leukemia.

This clone was picked up a small number of times. This sequence joins TRBV13 and TRBJ2-7; D remains unclear. V shed 1 base and J shed 0 bases, with 4 bases lying between them. The CDR3 loop spans 13 amino acids. The germline CDR1 and CDR2 sequences are PRHDT and FYEKMQ (reference sequence). CDR3 DNA sequence: TGTGCCAGCAGCTTAGCCAGCTCCTACGAGCAGTACTTC. It yields the protein CASSLASSYEQYF.

The chain carries TRBV2 and TRBJ1-5; the match to TRBD1 covers 8 bases. The germline V gene encodes CDR1 SNHLY and CDR2 FYNNEI. Trimming cost V 7 bases and J 5 bases; bases outside gene matches: 7. The CDR3 consists of 14 residues. The CDR3 protein is CASTADRGYQPQHF. Written as DNA, the CDR3 is TGTGCCAGCACGGCTGACAGGGGTTATCAGCCCCAGCATTTT.

The V gene is TRBV7-8, the J gene TRBJ2-4; D is perhaps TRBD2 (6 bases). The CDR3 length is 15 residues. Trimming left V 5 bases short and J 0 bases short, with 11 bases between. The V gene's germline CDR1 is SGHVS and CDR2 FQNEAQ. CDR3 amino acids: CASSPPGLAKNIQYF. CDR3 in DNA: TGTGCCAGCAGCCCCCCGGGACTAGCCAAAAACATTCAGTACTTC.

This clone was seen just once. This chain links TRBV4-1 with TRBJ1-6; a weak D match, TRBD1 (6 bases). The CDR3 spans 13 residues. V was trimmed by 4 bases and J by 8 bases, leaving 9 bases between them. Germline V gene sequence: CDR1 MGHRA, CDR2 YSYEKL. The DNA of the CDR3 is TGCGCCAGCAGCCGGCCAGGGGATTCACCCCTCCACTTT. Its translation: CASSRPGDSPLHF.

The chain carries TRBV4-1 and TRBJ2-7; 13 positions match TRBD2. Germline V gene sequence: CDR1 MGHRA, CDR2 YSYEKL. This CDR3 is built from 22 residues. With 0 bases clipped from V and 3 bases from J, the junction kept 20 bases outside the gene matches. CDR3 residues: CASSQEGPGLAGTSPTDYEQYF. Here the CDR3 DNA reads TGCGCCAGCAGCCAAGAGGGGCCGGGACTAGCGGGAACGTCCCCCACCGACTACGAGCAGTACTTC.

This chain joins TRBV27 and TRBJ2-7; perhaps D is TRBD1 or TRBD2 (5 bases each). Germline V gene data show CDR1 as MNHEY and CDR2 as SMNVEV (reference sequence). V dropped 5 bases and J dropped 4 bases, with 18 bases sitting between them. This CDR3 is 15 amino acids long. The CDR3 nucleotides read TGTGCCAGCAGTGTAACTCCGGGACGGAGATACGAGCAGTACTTC. Encoded protein: CASSVTPGRRYEQYF.

The chain employs TRBV4-1 and TRBJ1-5; TRBD1 matches at 7 bases. Trimming removed 4 bases from V and 3 bases from J; junction bases left unmatched: 6. This CDR3 is built from 15 residues. Germline CDR1 and CDR2: MGHRA and YSYEKL. CDR3 amino acids: CASSRRGTVNQPQHF. The DNA for the CDR3 is TGCGCCAGCAGCCGAAGAGGGACAGTCAATCAGCCCCAGCATTTT.

This chain connects TRBV9 to TRBJ2-7, with D uncertain. CDR3 length equals 13 residues. Trimming pared 4 bases from V and 6 bases from J, leaving 14 bases between. The germline gives CDR1 SGDLS, CDR2 YYNGEE. Here the CDR3 reads CASSKRTGIEQYF. DNA for the CDR3: TGTGCCAGCAGCAAACGGACGGGTATCGAGCAGTACTTC. The full variable domain, completed using reference TRBV9 and TRBJ2-7, is DSGVTQTPKHLITATGQRVTLRCSPRSGDLSVYWYQQSLDQGLQFLIQYYNGEERAKGNILERFSAQQFPDLHSELNLSSLELGDSALYFCASSKRTGIEQYFGPGTRLTVT.

This chain links TRBV6-6 with TRBJ2-1; TRBD2 might be the D (6 bases). V lost 2 bases and J lost 7, with 12 bases in between. In germline, CDR1 is MNHNY, CDR2 SVGAGI (reference sequence). The CDR3 sequence is 14 residues long. The CDR3 is CASSYRVRGNEQFF. CDR3 DNA: TGTGCCAGCAGTTACAGGGTCCGGGGGAATGAGCAGTTCTTC.

In this sample, this clone turned up once. J is TRBJ2-1 and V is TRBV9; D gene ambiguous. CDR1 is SGDLS and CDR2 is YYNGEE in the germline V gene. The CDR3 contains 13 residues. V was cut by 0 bases and J by 5 bases, with 6 bases left in between. CDR3 region: CASSVGLNNEQFF. DNA of the CDR3: TGTGCCAGCAGCGTAGGGCTCAACAATGAGCAGTTCTTC.

This clone was seen a few times. CDR3 residues: CASSPPGLSSYNEQFF. The CDR3 nucleotides are TGTGCCAGCTCACCTCCGGGTCTGAGCTCCTACAATGAGCAGTTCTTC. The chain employs TRBV18 and TRBJ2-1; no reliable D call. This CDR3 comprises 16 residues. Trimming shortened V by 3 bases and J by 0 bases, and 12 bases separated the two germline ends. Germline-derived CDR1 and CDR2 are KGHSH and LQKENI.

This clone was detected a few times. This sequence joins TRBV15 and TRBJ2-5, with D possibly TRBD2 on 5 matching bases. V lost 0 bases to trimming and J lost 1 base, with 12 bases between them. This CDR3 region has 16 residues. CDR1 LNHNV and CDR2 YYDKDF come from the germline V gene (reference sequence). The CDR3 spells CATSRDWTGSQETQYF. Written as DNA, the CDR3 is TGTGCCACCAGCAGAGACTGGACTGGTAGCCAAGAGACCCAGTACTTC.

The chain combines TRBV11-2 with TRBJ2-7; 9 bases are shared with TRBD2. The germline CDR1 and CDR2 sequences are SGHAT and FQNNGV. This CDR3 is 15 amino acids long. After removal of 4 bases from V and 5 bases from J, the junction contained 9 bases not matched to a gene. CDR3 region: CASSSSSGRSHEQYF. In nucleotides, the CDR3 is TGTGCCAGCAGCTCTTCAAGCGGGAGGTCCCACGAGCAGTACTTC.

This clone was seen just once. The chain carries TRBV5-6 and TRBJ1-2; D is ambiguous. V was cut by 2 bases and J by 5 bases, with 10 bases left in between. This CDR3 region has 13 residues. Germline loops: CDR1 SGHDT, CDR2 YYEEEE. In nucleotides, the CDR3 is TGTGCCAGCAGCTTTTTGGGATGGTATGGCTACACCTTC. Its protein product is CASSFLGWYGYTF. The full variable domain, in which reference TRBV5-6 and TRBJ1-2 provide the parts outside the CDR3, is DAGVTQSPTHLIKTRGQQVTLRCSPKSGHDTVSWYQQALGQGPQFIFQYYEEEERQRGNFPDRFSGHQFPNYSSELNVNALLLGDSALYLCASSFLGWYGYTFGSGTRLTVV.

The rearrangement links TRBV9 to TRBJ2-5, with D maybe TRBD2 (5 bases). CDR3 length: 14 amino acids. V dropped 0 bases and J dropped 4 bases, with 10 bases sitting between them. Germline loops: CDR1 SGDLS, CDR2 YYNGEE. The CDR3 region has the DNA TGTGCCAGCAGCGTAGAGTTTGGGAGAGAGACCCAGTACTTC. It yields the protein CASSVEFGRETQYF.

The chain links TRBV28 to TRBJ2-3; either TRBD1 or TRBD2 may supply D (5 bases each). This CDR3 contains 15 residues. V lost 3 bases and J 6 bases, leaving 16 bases between the germline ends. Germline CDR1 and CDR2: MDHEN and SYDVKM. In DNA form, the CDR3 reads TGTGCCAGCAGTTTTTCCTCGACCGGGGCGGATACGCAGTATTTT. Protein: CASSFSSTGADTQYF. Together with reference TRBV28 and TRBJ2-3, the CDR3 gives the full variable domain: DVKVTQSSRYLVKRTGEKVFLECVQDMDHENMFWYRQDPGLGLRLIYFSYDVKMKEKGDIPEGYSVSREKKERFSLILESASTNQTSMYLCASSFSSTGADTQYFGPGTRLTVL.

The chain recombines TRBV7-8 with TRBJ2-7; D not certain. Per germline, CDR1 SGHVS and CDR2 FQNEAQ. The CDR3 sequence is 13 residues long. Trimming cost V 0 bases and J 3 bases, with 6 bases left between them. CDR3 sequence: CASSLAVVYEQYF. Written as DNA, the CDR3 is TGTGCCAGCAGCTTAGCAGTGGTCTACGAGCAGTACTTC. Based on the CDR3 plus reference TRBV7-8 and TRBJ2-7, the full variable domain is GAGVSQSPRYKVAKRGQDVALRCDPISGHVSLFWYQQALGQGPEFLTYFQNEAQLDKSGLPSDRFFAERPEGSVSTLKIQRTQQEDSAVYLCASSLAVVYEQYFGPGTRLTVT.

This clone was observed a few times. The chain joins TRBV4-1 to TRBJ2-7; D tentatively reads TRBD1 or TRBD2 (5 bases each). V lost 2 bases and J lost 2, with 10 bases in between. Germline values: CDR1 MGHRA, CDR2 YSYEKL. This CDR3 has 14 residues. The CDR3 bases are TGCGCCAGCAGCCAATTGGTGGGGGCCTACGAGCAGTACTTC. Amino acids: CASSQLVGAYEQYF.